This is a list of T cell receptor beta chains from one sample in a study of T cell responses to AZD1222 COVID-19 vaccine. Clones were read by immunoSEQ multiplex PCR, and TCRdb kept only the in-frame ones, dropping some. The table has tens of thousands of clones, over 75% seen once. The sample consisted of peripheral blood, taken on day 0 of AZD1222 vaccination. Every receptor here comes from an adult in good health. CDR3s include the opening cysteine and the closing phenylalanine or tryptophan. A D gene is named only where the DNA matches it firmly. Some rows mark clone size as missing; the rest say once, few, many or name a class of expanded clone.

>TRBV30|once|TRBJ1-4|TRBD1
TGTGCCTGGGCCCCAGGGGGGTTCGAAAAACTGTTTTTT
CAWAPGGFEKLFF
>TRBV6-5|NA|TRBJ2-3|NA
TGTGCCAGCAGTTACCTCCGGGGATTGGACACAGATACGCAGTATTTT
CASSYLRGLDTDTQYF
>TRBV5-1|NA|TRBJ2-1|NA
TGCGCCAGCAGCTTGGCCACGGTCGGGAATGAGCAGTTCTTC
CASSLATVGNEQFF
>TRBV7-8|NA|TRBJ1-2|NA
TGTGCCAGCAGCTCAAAAACAGGATTGAACTATGGCTACACCTTC
CASSSKTGLNYGYTF
>TRBV5-5|NA|TRBJ2-1|NA
TGTGCCAGCAGCCCCCAGGAGGGCAGGAACTACAATGAGCAGTTCTTC
CASSPQEGRNYNEQFF
>TRBV5-1|NA|TRBJ1-6|NA
TGCGCCAGCAGCGGGGCCGGGACGGCGGAGTCACCCCTCCACTTT
CASSGAGTAESPLHF
>TRBV5-1|NA|TRBJ2-1|NA
TGCGCCAGCAGCTTGGCCGGGCTAGCGCCGTCCGGCGGCTACAATGAGCAGTTCTTC
CASSLAGLAPSGGYNEQFF
>TRBV18|NA|TRBJ1-1|NA
TGTGCCAGCTCACCACCGAACAATGAAGCTTTCTTT
CASSPPNNEAFF
>TRBV2|NA|TRBJ2-1|NA
TGTGCCAGCAGTTTGCTCAATGAGCAGTTCTTC
CASSLLNEQFF
>TRBV5-4|once|TRBJ1-2|NA
TGTGCCAGCAGCTCCCCGGGACCCTATGGCTACACCTTC
CASSSPGPYGYTF
>TRBV11-2|once|TRBJ2-3|NA
TGTGCCAGCAGCTTAGGGACACCCCGGGATACGCAGTATTTT
CASSLGTPRDTQYF
>TRBV11-3|NA|TRBJ2-5|NA
TGTGCCAGCAGTTCCAGGGTTGGAGAGACCCAGTACTTC
CASSSRVGETQYF
>TRBV7-7|NA|TRBJ1-4|NA
TGTGCCAGCAGCTTAGGGCCAAATGAAAAACTGTTTTTT
CASSLGPNEKLFF
>TRBV28|NA|TRBJ2-1|NA
TGTGCCAGCAGTTTACAAAGACTAGAGCAGTTCTTC
CASSLQRLEQFF
>TRBV5-4|few|TRBJ2-4|NA
TGTGCCAGCAGCTCCCCGGACACTCAGGTTCAGTACTTC
CASSSPDTQVQYF
>TRBV18|NA|TRBJ1-4|TRBD1
TGTGCCAGCTCACCTAGACAGGGTACGACTAATGAAAAACTGTTTTTT
CASSPRQGTTNEKLFF
>TRBV4-2|NA|TRBJ2-2|NA
TGTGCCAGCAGCCAAGCACGGGCTATCGGGGAGCTGTTTTTT
CASSQARAIGELFF
>TRBV28|NA|TRBJ1-2|TRBD1
TGTGCCAGCAGTTTACCCTTGACAGGGGTTAACTATGGCTACACCTTC
CASSLPLTGVNYGYTF
>TRBV19|NA|TRBJ2-7|NA
TGTGCCAGTAGCTTGAAGGCTTCCTACGAGCAGTACTTC
CASSLKASYEQYF
>TRBV11-2|NA|TRBJ1-1|NA
TGTGCCAGCAGCCTGGTGCGGGGGAACACTGAAGCTTTCTTT
CASSLVRGNTEAFF
>TRBV29-1|NA|TRBJ2-5|NA
TGCAGCGTTCGCAGCCAAGAGACCCAGTACTTC
CSVRSQETQYF
>TRBV4-1|NA|TRBJ2-2|NA
TGCGCCAGCAGCCAAGAGCGGCAGACGAACACCGGGGAGCTGTTTTTT
CASSQERQTNTGELFF
>TRBV27|NA|TRBJ2-2|NA
TGTGCCAGCAGTTTTTTTCGGGAAACCGGGGAGCTGTTTTTT
CASSFFRETGELFF
>TRBV3-1/TRBV3-2|NA|TRBJ2-5|NA
TGTGCCAGCAGCTTACGGGAGACCCAGTACTTC
CASSLRETQYF
>TRBV11-2|NA|TRBJ1-6|NA
TGTGCCAGCAGCTTAGACCCGGAATCACCCCTCCACTTT
CASSLDPESPLHF
>TRBV5-1|NA|TRBJ2-2|NA
TGCGCCAGCAGCTTTGCCACCGCGAACACCGGGGAGCTGTTTTTT
CASSFATANTGELFF
>TRBV5-6|NA|TRBJ2-5|NA
TGTGCCAGCAGCTTGGCAGGGTGGGGAGAGACCCAGTACTTC
CASSLAGWGETQYF
>TRBV28|NA|TRBJ1-5|NA
TGTGCCAGCAACGGACAGCTTAGCAATCAGCCCCAGCATTTT
CASNGQLSNQPQHF
>TRBV5-1|few|TRBJ2-7|TRBD2
TGCGCCAGCAGCCCCGGACTAGCAGGTTTCGAGCAGTACTTC
CASSPGLAGFEQYF
>TRBV24-1|NA|TRBJ2-1|NA
TGTGCCACCAGTGATCGAGGGGCTAGCTCCTACAATGAGCAGTTCTTC
CATSDRGASSYNEQFF